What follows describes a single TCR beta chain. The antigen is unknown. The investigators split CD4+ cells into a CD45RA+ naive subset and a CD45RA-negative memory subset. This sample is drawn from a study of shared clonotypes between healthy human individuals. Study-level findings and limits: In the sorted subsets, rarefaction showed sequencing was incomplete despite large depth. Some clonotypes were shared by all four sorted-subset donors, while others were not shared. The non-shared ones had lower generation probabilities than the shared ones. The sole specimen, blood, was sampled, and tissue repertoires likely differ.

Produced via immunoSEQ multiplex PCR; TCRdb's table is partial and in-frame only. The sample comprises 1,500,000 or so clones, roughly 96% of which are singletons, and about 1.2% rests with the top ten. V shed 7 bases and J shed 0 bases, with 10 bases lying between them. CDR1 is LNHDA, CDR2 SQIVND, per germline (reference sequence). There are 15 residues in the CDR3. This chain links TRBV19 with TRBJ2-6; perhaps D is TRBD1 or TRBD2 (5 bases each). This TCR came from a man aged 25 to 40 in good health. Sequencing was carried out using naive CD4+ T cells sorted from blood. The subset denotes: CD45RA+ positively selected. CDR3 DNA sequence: TGTGCCAGTATGGGACGAAACTCTGGGGCCAACGTCCTGACTTTC. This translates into CASMGRNSGANVLTF. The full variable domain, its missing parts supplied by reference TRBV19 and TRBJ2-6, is DGGITQSPKYLFRKEGQNVTLSCEQNLNHDAMYWYRQDPGQGLRLIYYSQIVNDFQKGDIAEGYSVSREKKESFPLTVTSAQKNPTAFYLCASMGRNSGANVLTFGAGSRLTVL.